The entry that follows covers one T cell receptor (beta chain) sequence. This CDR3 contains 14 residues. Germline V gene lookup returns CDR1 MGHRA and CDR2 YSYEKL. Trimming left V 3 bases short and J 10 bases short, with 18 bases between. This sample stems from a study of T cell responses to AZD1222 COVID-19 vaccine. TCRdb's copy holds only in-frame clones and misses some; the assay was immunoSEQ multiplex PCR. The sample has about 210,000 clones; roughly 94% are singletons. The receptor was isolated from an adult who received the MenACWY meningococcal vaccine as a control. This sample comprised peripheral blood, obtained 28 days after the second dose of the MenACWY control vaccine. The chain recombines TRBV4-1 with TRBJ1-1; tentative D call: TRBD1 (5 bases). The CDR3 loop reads CASSHGTNGGAAFF. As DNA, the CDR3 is TGCGCCAGCAGCCATGGTACGAATGGGGGTGCAGCTTTCTTT.